Below are 10 T cell receptor beta chains sequenced from a single sample in a study of early T cells in non-severe SARS-CoV-2 infection. TCRdb passed the 5' RACE reads through MiXCR, listing each CDR3 protein once. The sample lists 54,000 or so distinct CDR3 sequences; around 5.6% were seen once. Sequencing input: whole blood. Receptor source: an adult who was a healthcare worker with PCR-confirmed SARS-CoV-2 infection or an uninfected control (not recorded which).

This clonotype was seen at least ten times. CDR3 sequence (DNA): TGTGCCAGCGGGGGACAGTATAGCAATCAGCCCCAGCATTTT. This sequence encodes CASGGQYSNQPQHF. V usage is TRBV27 and J usage is TRBJ1-5, with 7 bases aligning to TRBD1. In germline, CDR1 is MNHEY, CDR2 SMNVEV (reference sequence). V lost 8 bases, J lost 0 bases, and 4 bases stayed unmatched. The CDR3 runs to 14 residues.

This clonotype has ten or more counts. The chain uses TRBV7-8 and TRBJ1-5; D gene unclear. The CDR3 is made up of 15 amino acids. Germline V gene lookup returns CDR1 SGHVS and CDR2 FQNEAQ. V lost 2 bases and J 1 base, leaving 9 bases between the germline ends. In DNA form, the CDR3 reads TGTGCCAGCAGCTTAAGAGCGAGGAGCAATCAGCCCCAGCATTTT. It specifies CASSLRARSNQPQHF.

This clonotype was found many times. The chain combines TRBV2 with TRBJ1-2; 7 nucleotides match TRBD1. V shed 5 bases and J 2 bases; nucleotides not matched to a gene: 2. Germline CDR1 and CDR2: SNHLY and FYNNEI. This CDR3 is 13 amino acids long. In DNA form, the CDR3 reads TGTGCCAGCAGTCAACAGGGGAACTATGGCTACACCTTC. Translated: CASSQQGNYGYTF.

The chain links TRBV6-2 or TRBV6-3 to TRBJ2-1, with 8 positions matching TRBD2. CDR3 length: 15 residues. V lost 2 bases, J lost 7 bases, and 7 bases stayed unmatched. Germline V CDR1 and CDR2: MNHEY, SVGEGT. The DNA for the CDR3 is TGTGCCAGCAGTTACCTACTCGGGGGGGCGAATGAGCAGTTCTTC. This codes for CASSYLLGGANEQFF.

This clonotype has at least ten counts. The chain employs TRBV19 and TRBJ1-1; tentative D call: TRBD1 (5 bases). V lost 6 bases and J lost 3, with 14 bases in between. The CDR3 is 14 residues long. Germline V CDR1 and CDR2: LNHDA, SQIVND (reference sequence). The CDR3 sequence: CASRKGRTDTEAFF. The DNA of the CDR3 is TGTGCCAGTAGAAAGGGGCGTACCGACACTGAAGCTTTCTTT.

This chain links TRBV7-2 with TRBJ2-1; the D is unclear. V shed 1 base and J shed 2 bases, with 9 bases lying between them. The CDR3 extends over 15 amino acids. The germline V gene has CDR1 SGHTA and CDR2 FQGNSA. CDR3 in amino acids: CASSLGPGAYNEQFF. In DNA form, the CDR3 reads TGTGCCAGCAGCTTAGGTCCCGGTGCCTACAATGAGCAGTTCTTC.

This clonotype was counted many times. The CDR3 loop reads CASSIDRETQYF. Written as DNA, the CDR3 is TGTGCCAGTAGTATAGATCGGGAGACCCAGTACTTC. The V gene is TRBV19, the J gene TRBJ2-5; no reliable D call. This CDR3 is 12 amino acids long. V gave up 0 bases and J gave up 5 bases, with 4 bases separating them. Germline V gives CDR1 LNHDA, CDR2 SQIVND (reference sequence).

This clonotype was detected a few times. The genes are TRBV6-5 and TRBJ1-2; possibly TRBD1 for D (6 bases). Germline CDR1 and CDR2: MNHEY and SVGAGI. V lost 0 bases and J 6 bases, leaving 23 bases between the germline ends. The CDR3 sequence is 18 residues long. The CDR3 spells CASSYSTDGVLRGHGYTF. The CDR3 DNA follows: TGTGCCAGCAGTTACTCGACCGACGGTGTCCTCAGGGGCCATGGCTACACCTTC.

In this sample, this clonotype turned up many times. This chain joins TRBV7-9 and TRBJ2-5, with TRBD2 identical over 8 bases. V lost 3 bases, J lost 2 bases, and 2 bases stayed unmatched. Germline CDR1 SEHNR, CDR2 FQNEAQ (reference sequence). This CDR3 spans 14 amino acids. In DNA form, the CDR3 reads TGTGCCAGCAGCTTTAGCGGGGAGCAAGAGACCCAGTACTTC. This codes for CASSFSGEQETQYF.

This clonotype showed up many times. This chain joins TRBV12-3 or TRBV12-4 and TRBJ1-1; D is possibly TRBD1 (5 bases). V was clipped by 6 bases and J by 11 bases, with 16 bases between them. The CDR3 is 12 residues long. Here the CDR3 reads CASSVGPGKAFF. CDR3 in DNA: TGTGCCAGCAGCGTAGGCCCAGGGAAGGCTTTCTTT.